This entry is about one T cell receptor beta chain. The data originate from a study of blood T cell repertoires in COVID-19. Study information: Nucleic acid was either cDNA or gDNA, and it came from T cells, B-cell-depleted T cells, or PBMCs.

The method was immunoSEQ multiplex PCR; TCRdb's version includes in-frame clones alone and lacks a portion of them. The data contain around 150,000 clones, roughly 84% of them seen just once; the ten biggest clones take up around 13%. Per germline, CDR1 MNHEY and CDR2 SVGAGI. Trimming removed 6 bases from V and 2 bases from J, with 11 bases in between. The CDR3 extends over 13 amino acids. The sequenced sample consisted of PBMCs or T cells enriched from blood (not recorded which). The chain links TRBV6-5 to TRBJ2-7; perhaps TRBD1 as D (6 bases). The origin of this receptor is a woman aged 55-70 years who had recovered from COVID-19. The CDR3 coding sequence is TGTGCCAGCAGATCAGGGGATACCTACGAGCAGTACTTC. It codes for CASRSGDTYEQYF.